This TCR beta chain was recovered during a study of OX40 agonist ivuxolimab in advanced cancers. About the study: Dose-escalation subjects each had hepatocellular carcinoma, melanoma, renal cell or head and neck cancer.

Overall study findings and caveats: CD8+ T cells were the subset that, on average, had more expanded clones than CD4+. The CD4+ and CD8+ T cells in the blood had expanded clonally by week 6 at 0.1 to 3.0 mg/kg.

In the case of this clone: The antigen remains undetermined.

The CDR3 runs 13 residues. Germline-derived CDR1 and CDR2 are GTSNPN and SVGIG (reference sequence). V lost 2 bases, J lost 3 bases, and 10 bases lay in between. TCRdb's table, derived via immunoSEQ multiplex PCR, lists solely in-frame clones and lacks some. The table includes fewer than 70,000 clones, approximately 80% detected once. Sampling of blood occurred at baseline, cycle 4 day 1, and cycle 7 day 1. The origin of this receptor is an adult with an advanced solid tumor such as melanoma, head and neck, liver or kidney cancer. This chain joins TRBV30 and TRBJ1-2; D is uncertain. This material consisted of CD4+ or CD8+ T cells sorted from blood, taken in a trial of the OX40 agonist ivuxolimab. The CDR3 sequence: CAWSPLRDYGYTF. CDR3 bases: TGTGCCTGGAGTCCCTTGAGGGACTATGGCTACACCTTC.